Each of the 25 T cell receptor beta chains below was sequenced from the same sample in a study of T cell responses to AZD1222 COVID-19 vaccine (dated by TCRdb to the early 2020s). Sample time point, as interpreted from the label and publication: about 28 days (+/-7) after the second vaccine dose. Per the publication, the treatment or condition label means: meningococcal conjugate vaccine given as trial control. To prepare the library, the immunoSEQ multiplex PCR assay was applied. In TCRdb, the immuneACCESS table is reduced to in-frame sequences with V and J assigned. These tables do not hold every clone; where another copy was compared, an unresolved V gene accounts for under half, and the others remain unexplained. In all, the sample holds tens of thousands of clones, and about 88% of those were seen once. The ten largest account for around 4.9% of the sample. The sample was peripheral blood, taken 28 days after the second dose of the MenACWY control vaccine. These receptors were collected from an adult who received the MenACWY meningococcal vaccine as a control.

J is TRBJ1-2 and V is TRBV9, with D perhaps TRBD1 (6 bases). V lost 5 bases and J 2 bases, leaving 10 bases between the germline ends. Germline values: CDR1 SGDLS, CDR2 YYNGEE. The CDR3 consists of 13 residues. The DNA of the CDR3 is TGTGCCAGCAGAAGAGACAGGAACTATGGCTACACCTTC. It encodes CASRRDRNYGYTF.

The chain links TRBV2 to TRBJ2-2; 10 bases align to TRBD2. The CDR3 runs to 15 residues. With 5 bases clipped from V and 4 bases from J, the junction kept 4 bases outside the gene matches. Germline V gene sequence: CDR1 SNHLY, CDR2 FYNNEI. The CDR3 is CASSSSGRVTGELFF. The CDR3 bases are TGTGCCAGCAGTTCTAGCGGGAGAGTCACCGGGGAGCTGTTTTTT.

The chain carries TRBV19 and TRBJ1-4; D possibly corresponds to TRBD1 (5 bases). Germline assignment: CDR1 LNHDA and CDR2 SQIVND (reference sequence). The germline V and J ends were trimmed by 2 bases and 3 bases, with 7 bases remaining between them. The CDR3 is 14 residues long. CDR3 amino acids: CASSIQGPNEKLFF. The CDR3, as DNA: TGTGCCAGTAGTATACAGGGCCCTAATGAAAAACTGTTTTTT. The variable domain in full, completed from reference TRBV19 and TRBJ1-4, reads DGGITQSPKYLFRKEGQNVTLSCEQNLNHDAMYWYRQDPGQGLRLIYYSQIVNDFQKGDIAEGYSVSREKKESFPLTVTSAQKNPTAFYLCASSIQGPNEKLFFGSGTQLSVL.

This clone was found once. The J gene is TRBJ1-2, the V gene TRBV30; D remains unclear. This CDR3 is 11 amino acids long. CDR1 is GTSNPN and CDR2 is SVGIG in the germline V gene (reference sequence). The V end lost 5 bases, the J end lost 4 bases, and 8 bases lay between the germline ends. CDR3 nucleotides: TGTGCCTGGGATAGGGTCTATGGCTACACCTTC. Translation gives CAWDRVYGYTF.

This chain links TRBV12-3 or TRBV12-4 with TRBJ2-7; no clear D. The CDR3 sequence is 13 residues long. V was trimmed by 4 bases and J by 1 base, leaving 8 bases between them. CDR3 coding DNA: TGTGCCAGCAGTTCTTGGGGTTCCTACGAGCAGTACTTC. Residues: CASSSWGSYEQYF.

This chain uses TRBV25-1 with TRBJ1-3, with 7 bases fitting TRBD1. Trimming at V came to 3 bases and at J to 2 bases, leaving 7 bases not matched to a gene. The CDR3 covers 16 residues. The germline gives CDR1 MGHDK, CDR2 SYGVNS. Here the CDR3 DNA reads TGTGCCAGCAGTGACCGGACAGGAGTGCCTGGAAACACCATATATTTT. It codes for CASSDRTGVPGNTIYF.

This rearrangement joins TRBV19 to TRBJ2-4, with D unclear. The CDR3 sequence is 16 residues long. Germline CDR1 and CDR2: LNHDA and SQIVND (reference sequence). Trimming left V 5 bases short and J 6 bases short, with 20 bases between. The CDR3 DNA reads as TGTGCCAGTAGTGAGCCGGGTAGGGATCCTATAAACATTCAGTACTTC. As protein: CASSEPGRDPINIQYF.

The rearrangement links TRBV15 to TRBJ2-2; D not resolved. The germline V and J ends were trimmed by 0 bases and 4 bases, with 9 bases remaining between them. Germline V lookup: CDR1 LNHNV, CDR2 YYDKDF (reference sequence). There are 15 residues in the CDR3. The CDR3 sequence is CATSRDLPPTGELFF. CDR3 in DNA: TGTGCCACCAGCAGAGATCTGCCCCCCACCGGGGAGCTGTTTTTT.

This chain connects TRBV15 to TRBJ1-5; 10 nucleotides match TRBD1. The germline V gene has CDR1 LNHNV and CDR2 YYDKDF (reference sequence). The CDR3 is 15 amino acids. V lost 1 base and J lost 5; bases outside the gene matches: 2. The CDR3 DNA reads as TGTGCCACCAGCAGAGGGGGGACAGGGGATCAGCCCCAGCATTTT. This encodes CATSRGGTGDQPQHF.

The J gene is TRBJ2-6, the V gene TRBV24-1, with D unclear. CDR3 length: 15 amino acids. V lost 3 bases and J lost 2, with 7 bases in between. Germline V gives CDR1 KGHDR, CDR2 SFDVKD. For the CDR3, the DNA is TGTGCCACCAGTGATAGCAGGCCTGGGGCCAACGTCCTGACTTTC. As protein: CATSDSRPGANVLTF.

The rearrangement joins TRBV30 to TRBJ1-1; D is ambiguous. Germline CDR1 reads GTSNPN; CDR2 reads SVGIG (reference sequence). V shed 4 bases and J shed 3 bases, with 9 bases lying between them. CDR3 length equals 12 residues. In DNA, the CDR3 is TGTGCCTGGACGGCGGGCGACACTGAAGCTTTCTTT. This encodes CAWTAGDTEAFF.

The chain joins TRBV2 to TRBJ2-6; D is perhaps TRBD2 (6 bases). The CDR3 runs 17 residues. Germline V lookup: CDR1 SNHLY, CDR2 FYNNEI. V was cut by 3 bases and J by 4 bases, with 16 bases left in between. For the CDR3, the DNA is TGTGCCAGCAGTGATAAGCGGGCAGGGTCAGGGGCCAACGTCCTGACTTTC. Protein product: CASSDKRAGSGANVLTF.

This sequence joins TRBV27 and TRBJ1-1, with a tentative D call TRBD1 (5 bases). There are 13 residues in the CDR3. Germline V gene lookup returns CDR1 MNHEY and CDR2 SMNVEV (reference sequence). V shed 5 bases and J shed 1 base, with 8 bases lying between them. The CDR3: CASSKQENTEAFF. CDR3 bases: TGTGCCAGCAGTAAACAGGAGAACACTGAAGCTTTCTTT.

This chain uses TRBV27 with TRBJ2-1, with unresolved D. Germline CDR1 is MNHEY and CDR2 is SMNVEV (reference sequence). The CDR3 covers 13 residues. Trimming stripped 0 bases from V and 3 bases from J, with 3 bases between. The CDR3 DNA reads TGTGCCAGCAGTTTATCTAGCTACAATGAGCAGTTCTTC. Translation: CASSLSSYNEQFF.

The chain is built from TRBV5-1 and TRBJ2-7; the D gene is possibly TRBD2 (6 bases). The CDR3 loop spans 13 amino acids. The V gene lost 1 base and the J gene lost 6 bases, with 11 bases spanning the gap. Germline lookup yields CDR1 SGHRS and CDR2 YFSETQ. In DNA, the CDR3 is TGCGCCAGCAGCTTGTCGGGAGCTAGCGAGCAGTACTTC. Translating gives CASSLSGASEQYF.

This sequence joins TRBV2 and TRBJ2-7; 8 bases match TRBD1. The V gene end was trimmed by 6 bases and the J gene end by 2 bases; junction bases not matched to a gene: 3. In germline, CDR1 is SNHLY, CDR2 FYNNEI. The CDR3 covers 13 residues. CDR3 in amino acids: CASRQGATYEQYF. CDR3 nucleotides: TGTGCCAGCAGGCAGGGGGCTACCTACGAGCAGTACTTC.

The CDR3 DNA reads TGTGCCAGCAGCTTACCGGGACTAGCGGGGGGCCAGGGGCAGTTCTTC. Residues: CASSLPGLAGGQGQFF. The J gene is TRBJ2-1, the V gene TRBV7-9; 15 bases are a match to TRBD2. Trimming at V came to 2 bases and at J to 12 bases, leaving 8 bases not matched to a gene. The CDR3 extends over 16 amino acids. Germline V lookup: CDR1 SEHNR, CDR2 FQNEAQ (reference sequence).

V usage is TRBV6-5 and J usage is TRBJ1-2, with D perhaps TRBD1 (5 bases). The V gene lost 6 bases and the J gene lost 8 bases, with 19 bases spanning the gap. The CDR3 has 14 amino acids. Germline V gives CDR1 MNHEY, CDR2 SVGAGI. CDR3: CASRTETVAWGYTF. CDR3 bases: TGTGCCAGCAGGACAGAGACAGTGGCCTGGGGCTACACCTTC.

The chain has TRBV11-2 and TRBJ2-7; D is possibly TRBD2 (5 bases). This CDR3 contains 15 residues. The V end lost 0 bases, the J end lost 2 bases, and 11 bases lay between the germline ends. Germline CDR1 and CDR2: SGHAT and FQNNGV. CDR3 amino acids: CASSLDHGSAYEQYF. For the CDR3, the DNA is TGTGCCAGCAGCTTAGATCATGGGAGCGCCTACGAGCAGTACTTC.

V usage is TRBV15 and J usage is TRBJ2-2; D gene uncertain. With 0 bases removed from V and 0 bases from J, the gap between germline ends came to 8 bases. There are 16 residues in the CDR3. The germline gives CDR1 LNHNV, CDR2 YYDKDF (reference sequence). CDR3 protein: CATSREYGANTGELFF. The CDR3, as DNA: TGTGCCACCAGCAGAGAGTACGGTGCGAACACCGGGGAGCTGTTTTTT.

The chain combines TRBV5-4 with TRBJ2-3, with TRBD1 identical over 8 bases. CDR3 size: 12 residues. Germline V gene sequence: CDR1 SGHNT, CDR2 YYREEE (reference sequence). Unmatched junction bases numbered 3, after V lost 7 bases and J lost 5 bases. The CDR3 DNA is TGTGCCAGCGGTGGACAGGGAGATACGCAGTATTTT. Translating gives CASGGQGDTQYF. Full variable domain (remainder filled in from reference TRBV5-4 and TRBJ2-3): ETGVTQSPTHLIKTRGQQVTLRCSSQSGHNTVSWYQQALGQGPQFIFQYYREEENGRGNFPPRFSGLQFPNYSSELNVNALELDDSALYLCASGGQGDTQYFGPGTRLTVL.

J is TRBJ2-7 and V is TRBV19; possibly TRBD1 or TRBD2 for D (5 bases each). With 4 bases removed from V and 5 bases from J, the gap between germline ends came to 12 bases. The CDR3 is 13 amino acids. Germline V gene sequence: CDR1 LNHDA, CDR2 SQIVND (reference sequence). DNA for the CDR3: TGTGCCAGTAGTAGGGGGTTTTTCGACGAGCAGTACTTC. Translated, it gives CASSRGFFDEQYF. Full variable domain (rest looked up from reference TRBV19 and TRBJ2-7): DGGITQSPKYLFRKEGQNVTLSCEQNLNHDAMYWYRQDPGQGLRLIYYSQIVNDFQKGDIAEGYSVSREKKESFPLTVTSAQKNPTAFYLCASSRGFFDEQYFGPGTRLTVT.

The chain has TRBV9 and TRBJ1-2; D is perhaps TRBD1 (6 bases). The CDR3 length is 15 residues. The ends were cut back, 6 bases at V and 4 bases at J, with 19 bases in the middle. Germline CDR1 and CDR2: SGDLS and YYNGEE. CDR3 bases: TGTGCCAGCACCCCAGGGGTAGGAGGTGGCTATGGCTACACCTTC. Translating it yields CASTPGVGGGYGYTF.

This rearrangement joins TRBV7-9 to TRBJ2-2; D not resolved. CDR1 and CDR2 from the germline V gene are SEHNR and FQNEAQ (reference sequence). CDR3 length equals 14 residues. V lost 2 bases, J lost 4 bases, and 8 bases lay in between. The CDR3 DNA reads TGTGCCAGCAGCTTAACCCCCAGCACCGGGGAGCTGTTTTTT. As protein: CASSLTPSTGELFF. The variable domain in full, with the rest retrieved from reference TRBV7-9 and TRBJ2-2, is DTGVSQNPRHKITKRGQNVTFRCDPISEHNRLYWYRQTLGQGPEFLTYFQNEAQLEKSRLLSDRFSAERPKGSFSTLEIQRTEQGDSAMYLCASSLTPSTGELFFGEGSRLTVL.

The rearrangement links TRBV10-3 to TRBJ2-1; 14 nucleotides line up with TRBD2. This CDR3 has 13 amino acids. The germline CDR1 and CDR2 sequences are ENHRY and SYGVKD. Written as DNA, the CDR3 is TGTGCAATTGGACTAGCGGGAGGAAGTGAGCAGTTCTTC. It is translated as CAIGLAGGSEQFF.